Reported below is one TCR beta chain. This CDR3 has 16 amino acids. The germline CDR1 and CDR2 sequences are LNHDA and SQIVND (reference sequence). With V trimmed by 4 bases and J by 7 bases, 14 bases remained unmatched. This sample was taken from a study of T cell changes during pregnancy in multiple sclerosis. Profiled with immunoSEQ multiplex PCR; TCRdb holds only in-frame clones, not every one. The sample contains just over 90,000 clones, 91% of which appear only once. The chain joins TRBV19 to TRBJ2-7; 9 bases agree with TRBD1. This TCR derives from a female donor in good health, enrolled as a control in a pregnancy study. The sample was peripheral blood, taken after pregnancy. Here the CDR3 reads CASSSMDRGSLLEQYF. The CDR3 DNA is TGTGCCAGTAGTAGCATGGACAGGGGTTCTCTACTAGAGCAGTACTTC.